The 20 T cell receptor beta chains listed next were all sequenced from one sample in a study of post-analysis software for immune sequencing data. Study findings and constraints: Five TRBV segments, TRBV5-6, TRBV5-1 and TRBV20-1 among them, were found more frequent in patients than controls.

Unique molecular identifiers were carried by the TCR beta cDNA libraries. From the PCR reads, TCRdb called clonotypes with MiXCR, one entry per CDR3 protein. Seen here are around 710,000 distinct CDR3 sequences, more than 45% observed once, and the top ten hold roughly 5%. These receptors have no known antigen. Sequencing used blood. The origin of the receptors is a girl aged 10 to 17 with multiple sclerosis.

The chain links TRBV15 to TRBJ2-5; D is uncertain. The CDR3 totals 15 residues. The germline V gene encodes CDR1 LNHNV and CDR2 YYDKDF (reference sequence). Trimming took 0 bases from V and 3 from J, leaving 11 bases between them. This chain's CDR3 is CATSRDGVTKETQYF. In DNA, the CDR3 is TGTGCCACCAGCAGAGATGGGGTCACCAAAGAGACCCAGTACTTC.

The chain links TRBV2 to TRBJ2-7; 8 positions agree with TRBD2. The CDR3 sequence is 15 residues long. The germline CDR1 and CDR2 sequences are SNHLY and FYNNEI. Unmatched junction bases numbered 11, after V lost 6 bases and J lost 4 bases. The CDR3 loop is CASRTRATGGYEQYF. CDR3 DNA: TGTGCCAGCAGGACTAGAGCGACGGGAGGGTACGAGCAGTACTTC.

This clonotype was recorded at least ten times. This rearrangement joins TRBV6-5 to TRBJ2-1; D is undetermined. V was pared by 4 bases and J by 6 bases, with 4 bases between. Germline loops: CDR1 MNHEY, CDR2 SVGAGI. This CDR3 is built from 11 residues. The chain's CDR3 is CASSWGNEQFF. In DNA, the CDR3 is TGTGCCAGCAGTTGGGGCAATGAGCAGTTCTTC.

This clonotype was observed once. This chain connects TRBV7-3 to TRBJ2-2; possibly TRBD2 for D (6 bases). This CDR3 has 16 amino acids. The V gene's germline CDR1 is SGHTA and CDR2 FQGTGA. The V end was cut by 0 bases, the J end by 4 bases, with 12 bases between. The DNA of the CDR3 is TGTGCCAGCAGCTTAACAGGGCGACTAGTCACCGGGGAGCTGTTTTTT. Amino acid sequence: CASSLTGRLVTGELFF.

This clonotype has more than one count but fewer than ten. V is TRBV5-4 and J is TRBJ2-7; 8 bases fit TRBD1. Germline V CDR1 and CDR2: SGHNT, YYREEE (reference sequence). The CDR3 is 16 residues long. V was clipped by 4 bases and J by 0 bases; unmatched bases: 9. The chain's CDR3 is CASSNGTGPLSYEQYF. Here the CDR3 DNA reads TGTGCCAGCAGCAACGGGACAGGACCTCTCTCCTACGAGCAGTACTTC.

This rearrangement joins TRBV9 to TRBJ2-5; tentative D call: TRBD1 (7 bases). The CDR3 runs to 18 residues. In germline, CDR1 is SGDLS, CDR2 YYNGEE. V dropped 0 bases and J dropped 4 bases, with 22 bases sitting between them. The CDR3 DNA reads TGTGCCAGCAGCGTAGGTAATAGCCGAGCAGGGGGGAGAGAGACCCAGTACTTC. The encoded protein is CASSVGNSRAGGRETQYF.

The table lists this clonotype with a few counts. The chain combines TRBV28 with TRBJ2-5; 9 bases agree with TRBD1. The closer fit of TRBJ2-7 to the DNA end suggests the J call may be wrong. Germline CDR1 MDHEN, CDR2 SYDVKM. The CDR3 consists of 16 residues. In nucleotides, the CDR3 is TGTGCCAGCAGTTTAATATTAGGGACAGGGTATGGCGAGCAGTACTTC. Translating gives CASSLILGTGYGEQYF.

This clonotype was seen more than once but under ten times. The J gene is TRBJ2-7, the V gene TRBV4-1, with unresolved D. Germline V gene lookup returns CDR1 MGHRA and CDR2 YSYEKL. The V gene lost 0 bases and the J gene lost 7 bases, with 13 bases spanning the gap. The CDR3 loop spans 14 amino acids. The CDR3 loop is CASSQDPEIGEQYF. The CDR3 coding sequence is TGCGCCAGCAGCCAAGATCCGGAGATAGGAGAGCAGTACTTC.

With regard to this clonotype: Mismatch with germline at one junction end may stem from a read error. V usage is TRBV7-6 and J usage is TRBJ2-5; 8 positions match TRBD2. The germline gives CDR1 SGHVS, CDR2 FNYEAQ. The CDR3 spans 16 residues. This CDR3 reads CVSSSLPSGSGETQYF. In DNA form, the CDR3 reads TGTGTCAGCAGCTCCCTGCCCAGCGGGAGTGGAGAGACCCAGTACTTC.

The J gene is TRBJ1-2, the V gene TRBV5-1; TRBD1 agrees at 7 bases. CDR3 length: 15 residues. The V gene's germline CDR1 is SGHRS and CDR2 YFSETQ. The trim removed 4 bases at V and 5 bases at J, leaving 11 bases unmatched. The CDR3 reads CASSPETGMIYGYTF. The DNA for the CDR3 is TGCGCCAGCAGCCCGGAGACAGGGATGATTTATGGCTACACCTTC.

The rearrangement links TRBV30 to TRBJ1-2; no reliable D call. Trimming shortened V by 1 base and J by 8 bases, and 14 bases separated the two germline ends. The CDR3 has 13 residues. Germline V lookup: CDR1 GTSNPN, CDR2 SVGIG (reference sequence). This CDR3 is CAWSAKAPWGYTF. The DNA of the CDR3 is TGTGCCTGGAGTGCCAAGGCGCCTTGGGGCTACACCTTC.

Written as DNA, the CDR3 is TGTGCCATCAGAACCTCATATGGGGGGAACAATGAGCAGTTCTTC. Its protein is CAIRTSYGGNNEQFF. The V call is TRBV10-3, the J call TRBJ2-1; the D gene is possibly TRBD2 (6 bases). V lost 6 bases to trimming and J lost 5 bases, with 17 bases between them. This CDR3 has 15 residues. The germline V gene encodes CDR1 ENHRY and CDR2 SYGVKD.

This clonotype was counted only a few times. The rearrangement joins TRBV9 to TRBJ1-2; maybe TRBD1 (6 bases). V was pared by 1 base and J by 4 bases, with 11 bases between. The CDR3 runs to 14 residues. Germline CDR1 SGDLS, CDR2 YYNGEE. CDR3 bases: TGTGCCAGCAGCGTAACGGACAGTTTCTATGGCTACACCTTC. Translation gives CASSVTDSFYGYTF.

V usage is TRBV29-1 and J usage is TRBJ2-1, with a possible D match to TRBD1 (7 bases). V was shortened by 7 bases and J by 4 bases, with 17 bases between the two germline ends. Germline V gene sequence: CDR1 SQVTM, CDR2 ANQGSEA. The CDR3 has 14 residues. CDR3 region: CSAEGGGRYNEQFF. DNA for the CDR3: TGCAGCGCCGAAGGAGGGGGCCGGTACAATGAGCAGTTCTTC.

The chain employs TRBV16 and TRBJ2-3; D not certain. The CDR3 has 14 amino acids. The V end lost 4 bases, the J end lost 2 bases, and 10 bases lay between the germline ends. Germline V gene sequence: CDR1 KGHSY, CDR2 FQNENV. For the CDR3, the DNA is TGTGCCAGCAGCCCTAGGTCCTTCACAGATACGCAGTATTTT. Its protein is CASSPRSFTDTQYF.

Points on this clonotype: At one end, the junction sequence differs from germline, possibly due to a read error. The chain has TRBV7-9 and TRBJ2-7, with D perhaps matching TRBD1 (6 bases). Germline V gene sequence: CDR1 SEHNR, CDR2 FQNEAQ (reference sequence). This CDR3 contains 11 residues. The CDR3 spells CSSSYRDEQYF. CDR3 in DNA: TGTTCCAGCAGCTACAGGGACGAGCAGTACTTC.

This chain links TRBV4-3 with TRBJ2-3; D unresolved. The CDR3 covers 15 residues. Germline loops: CDR1 LGHNA, CDR2 YSLEER. V lost 0 bases to trimming and J lost 0 bases, with 7 bases between them. The CDR3 is CASSQERISTDTQYF. The CDR3 nucleotides are TGCGCCAGCAGCCAAGAACGGATTAGCACAGATACGCAGTATTTT.

In nucleotides, the CDR3 is TGCAGCGTTGCCGGCGGGCCTAGCACAGATACGCAGTATTTT. It is translated as CSVAGGPSTDTQYF. V is TRBV29-1 and J is TRBJ2-3; possibly TRBD2 for D (5 bases). CDR3 length equals 14 residues. CDR1 SQVTM and CDR2 ANQGSEA come from the germline V gene. V lost 4 bases and J lost 0, with 11 bases in between.

The rearrangement links TRBV21-1 to TRBJ2-1. TRBV21-1 is marked as a pseudogene. The length of the CDR3 is 13 residues. As DNA, the CDR3 is TGTTCTAGCGGGAGGAGGTACTACAATGAGCAGTTCTTC. This encodes CSSGRRYYNEQFF.

The chain employs TRBV27 and TRBJ2-3; D possibly corresponds to TRBD1 (6 bases). CDR1 is MNHEY and CDR2 is SMNVEV in the germline V gene (reference sequence). Deletions cut 6 bases from V and 2 bases from J, with 9 bases between. The CDR3 runs to 13 residues. The CDR3 region is CASSRTVTDTQYF. CDR3 nucleotides: TGTGCCAGCAGCCGGACAGTCACAGATACGCAGTATTTT.